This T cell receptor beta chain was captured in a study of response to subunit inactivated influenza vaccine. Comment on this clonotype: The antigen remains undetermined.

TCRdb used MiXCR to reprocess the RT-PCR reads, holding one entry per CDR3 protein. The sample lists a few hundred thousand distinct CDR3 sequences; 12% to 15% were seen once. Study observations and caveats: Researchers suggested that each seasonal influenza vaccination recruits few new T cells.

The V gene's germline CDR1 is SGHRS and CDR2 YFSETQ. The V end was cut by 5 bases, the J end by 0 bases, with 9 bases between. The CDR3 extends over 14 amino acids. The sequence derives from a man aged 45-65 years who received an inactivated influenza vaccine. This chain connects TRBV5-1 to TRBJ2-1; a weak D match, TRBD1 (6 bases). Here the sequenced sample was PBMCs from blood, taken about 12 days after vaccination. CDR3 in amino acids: CASSGQSSYNEQFF. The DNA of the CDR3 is TGCGCCAGCAGTGGACAGAGCTCCTACAATGAGCAGTTCTTC.